One sample yielded the 31 T cell receptor beta chains listed below, sequenced in a study of radiation and T cells in renal cell carcinoma. Sample treatment: 15 Gy SBRT to primary tumor, nephrectomy 4 weeks later. Assay used: immunoSEQ multiplex PCR; TCRdb lists only in-frame clones, some missing. This table holds 10,000 to 15,000 clones, 33% found once. The sequenced sample was tumor tissue, obtained from a patient whose treatment included radiotherapy and nephrectomy. Receptors were obtained from a man aged 60 to 75 with renal cell carcinoma.

Judged by abundance, this clone is medium-sized. The chain links TRBV15 to TRBJ2-7; D uncertain. V was cut by 1 base and J by 5 bases, with 9 bases left in between. This CDR3 region has 13 residues. Germline CDR1 LNHNV, CDR2 YYDKDF (reference sequence). CDR3 DNA sequence: TGTGCCACCAGCAGAGGCAGGTTCGACGAGCAGTACTTC. The encoded protein is CATSRGRFDEQYF.

This clone has just a few counts. This chain links TRBV19 with TRBJ1-1; a weak D match, TRBD1 (5 bases). CDR1 and CDR2 (germline): LNHDA, SQIVND (reference sequence). V lost 3 bases, J lost 5 bases, and 13 bases lay in between. CDR3 length: 14 amino acids. The CDR3 is CASSIGGSGTEAFF. The DNA of the CDR3 is TGTGCCAGTAGTATTGGGGGATCGGGTACTGAAGCTTTCTTT.

This clone was recorded a few times. The chain recombines TRBV19 with TRBJ1-3; D gene ambiguous. V shed 5 bases and J shed 0 bases, with 14 bases lying between them. This CDR3 contains 16 residues. In germline, CDR1 is LNHDA, CDR2 SQIVND (reference sequence). Here the CDR3 DNA reads TGTGCCAGTAGTTATATTGAGGTTCACTCTGGAAACACCATATATTTT. Amino acids: CASSYIEVHSGNTIYF.

This clone was recorded a few times. The chain is built from TRBV27 and TRBJ2-1, with TRBD2 as a possible D gene (6 bases). V lost 5 bases to trimming and J lost 0 bases, with 14 bases between them. From germline, CDR1 is MNHEY and CDR2 SMNVEV (reference sequence). The CDR3 covers 16 residues. The CDR3 is CASSLRGVSSYNEQFF. For the CDR3, the DNA is TGTGCCAGCAGTCTCCGCGGGGTCAGCTCCTACAATGAGCAGTTCTTC.

This chain joins TRBV6-1 and TRBJ2-2, with D perhaps TRBD1 (5 bases). The CDR3 consists of 12 residues. Germline lookup yields CDR1 MNHNS and CDR2 SASEGT. The V gene lost 6 bases and the J gene lost 3 bases, with 5 bases spanning the gap. CDR3 nucleotides: TGTGCCAGCAGCAGGGACACCGGGGAGCTGTTTTTT. Translation: CASSRDTGELFF.

This chain links TRBV5-6 with TRBJ2-5; D tentatively fits TRBD1 or TRBD2 (6 bases each). This CDR3 is 13 amino acids long. Germline loops: CDR1 SGHDT, CDR2 YYEEEE. Trimming left V 4 bases short and J 5 bases short, with 12 bases between. The CDR3 loop is CASSLTGRETQYF. Here the CDR3 DNA reads TGTGCCAGCAGCCTTACAGGGAGGGAGACCCAGTACTTC.

This clone was counted a few times. This chain connects TRBV30 to TRBJ1-3; possible D gene TRBD1, 5 bases. This CDR3 is 15 amino acids long. CDR1 and CDR2 from the germline V gene are GTSNPN and SVGIG (reference sequence). V dropped 5 bases and J dropped 0 bases, with 14 bases sitting between them. The CDR3 bases are TGTGCCTGGTCCCGGGACTGGAGCTCTGGAAACACCATATATTTT. Translating gives CAWSRDWSSGNTIYF. The full variable domain, with the rest looked up from reference TRBV30 and TRBJ1-3, is SQTIHQWPATLVQPVGSPLSLECTVEGTSNPNLYWYRQAAGRGLQLLFYSVGIGQISSEVPQNLSASRPQDRQFILSSKKLLLSDSGFYLCAWSRDWSSGNTIYFGEGSWLTVV.

V usage is TRBV11-1 and J usage is TRBJ2-1, with D unresolved. This CDR3 region has 11 residues. Trimming removed 5 bases from V and 8 bases from J, with 7 bases in between. In germline, CDR1 is SGHAT, CDR2 FQDESV (reference sequence). CDR3: CASSLDYEQFF. In nucleotides, the CDR3 is TGTGCCAGCAGCCTAGACTATGAGCAGTTCTTC. The full variable domain, in which reference TRBV11-1 and TRBJ2-1 provide the parts outside the CDR3, is EAEVAQSPRYKITEKSQAVAFWCDPISGHATLYWYRQILGQGPELLVQFQDESVVDDSQLPKDRFSAERLKGVDSTLKIQPAELGDSAMYLCASSLDYEQFFGPGTRLTVL.

This clone was counted a few times. The chain carries TRBV27 and TRBJ2-2; D not resolved. Germline lookup yields CDR1 MNHEY and CDR2 SMNVEV (reference sequence). The CDR3 sequence is 12 residues long. The germline V and J ends were trimmed by 3 bases and 4 bases, with 3 bases remaining between them. CDR3 nucleotide sequence: TGTGCCAGCAGTTTGGGCACCGGGGAGCTGTTTTTT. Encoded protein: CASSLGTGELFF.

This sequence joins TRBV30 and TRBJ2-5; D gene ambiguous. With 2 bases removed from V and 1 base from J, the gap between germline ends came to 14 bases. The germline CDR1 and CDR2 sequences are GTSNPN and SVGIG (reference sequence). This CDR3 has 15 residues. In DNA, the CDR3 is TGTGCCTGGAGTCTAGACCGCGGCTTCCAAGAGACCCAGTACTTC. This codes for CAWSLDRGFQETQYF.

The chain employs TRBV19 and TRBJ2-5; TRBD1 matches at 8 bases. CDR1 is LNHDA, CDR2 SQIVND, per germline (reference sequence). Losses at the gene ends were 3 bases for V and 5 bases for J; bases not matched to a gene: 8. This CDR3 has 15 residues. The CDR3 protein is CASSMGGRGLETQYF. As DNA, the CDR3 is TGTGCCAGTAGTATGGGGGGCAGGGGGCTTGAGACCCAGTACTTC. Combining the CDR3 with reference TRBV19 and TRBJ2-5 gives the whole variable domain DGGITQSPKYLFRKEGQNVTLSCEQNLNHDAMYWYRQDPGQGLRLIYYSQIVNDFQKGDIAEGYSVSREKKESFPLTVTSAQKNPTAFYLCASSMGGRGLETQYFGPGTRLLVL.

By share of the sample, this clone is medium-sized. The rearrangement links TRBV5-1 to TRBJ1-2, with D unresolved. Germline V gene data show CDR1 as SGHRS and CDR2 as YFSETQ. V was cut by 0 bases and J by 4 bases, with 10 bases left in between. This CDR3 is built from 14 residues. CDR3 coding DNA: TGCGCCAGCAGCTTGGACTTGGGCGGCTATGGCTACACCTTC. Protein sequence: CASSLDLGGYGYTF.

The V call is TRBV5-4, the J call TRBJ2-1, with TRBD2 as a possible D gene (5 bases). This CDR3 comprises 12 residues. Germline V lookup: CDR1 SGHNT, CDR2 YYREEE (reference sequence). V lost 0 bases to trimming and J lost 9 bases, with 7 bases between them. CDR3 loop: CASSLDRGEQFF. The CDR3 bases are TGTGCCAGCAGCTTGGATCGGGGTGAGCAGTTCTTC.

This chain joins TRBV9 and TRBJ1-1; 7 nucleotides align to TRBD1. The J segment lost 0 bases and the V segment lost 3 bases, leaving 5 bases of the junction unmatched. Germline V lookup: CDR1 SGDLS, CDR2 YYNGEE. The CDR3 contains 15 residues. The CDR3: CASSARDRMNTEAFF. The CDR3, as DNA: TGTGCCAGCAGCGCCCGGGACAGAATGAACACTGAAGCTTTCTTT. Supplemented by reference TRBV9 and TRBJ1-1, the full variable domain reads DSGVTQTPKHLITATGQRVTLRCSPRSGDLSVYWYQQSLDQGLQFLIQYYNGEERAKGNILERFSAQQFPDLHSELNLSSLELGDSALYFCASSARDRMNTEAFFGQGTRLTVV.

This sequence joins TRBV7-9 and TRBJ2-3, with 9 bases identical to TRBD2. Germline values: CDR1 SEHNR, CDR2 FQNEAQ (reference sequence). Unmatched junction bases numbered 4, after V lost 0 bases and J lost 6 bases. The CDR3 totals 15 residues. The CDR3 spells CASSLASGGMDTQYF. Here the CDR3 DNA reads TGTGCCAGCAGCTTAGCTAGCGGGGGCATGGATACGCAGTATTTT.

This clone was recorded a few times. The rearrangement uses TRBV18 and TRBJ1-2, with unresolved D. V lost 3 bases to trimming and J lost 4 bases, with 12 bases between them. Germline V gene lookup returns CDR1 KGHSH and CDR2 LQKENI. This CDR3 has 14 amino acids. The CDR3 is CASSPGSVSYGYTF. The CDR3 nucleotides read TGTGCCAGCTCACCGGGATCAGTTTCCTATGGCTACACCTTC.

This clone has more than one count but fewer than ten. The rearrangement joins TRBV27 to TRBJ2-2, with 9 nucleotides matching TRBD1. In germline, CDR1 is MNHEY, CDR2 SMNVEV (reference sequence). The CDR3 has 16 residues. V shed 8 bases, J shed 4 bases, and the junction held 11 bases outside the gene matches. CDR3 residues: CASHLGTGPTTGELFF. The CDR3 DNA follows: TGTGCCAGCCACTTGGGGACAGGGCCCACCACCGGGGAGCTGTTTTTT.

The V call is TRBV6-5, the J call TRBJ2-7, with TRBD1 as a possible D gene (5 bases). Trimming removed 2 bases at V and 0 bases at J, with 5 bases between. CDR3 length: 13 amino acids. Germline V CDR1 and CDR2: MNHEY, SVGAGI. The CDR3, as DNA: TGTGCCAGCAGTTACGACAGCTCCTACGAGCAGTACTTC. Its protein is CASSYDSSYEQYF.

This clone is medium-sized by share. V and J are TRBV4-3 and TRBJ2-5; 10 bases agree with TRBD2. Germline-derived CDR1 and CDR2 are LGHNA and YSLEER. The CDR3 is 17 amino acids. With V trimmed by 1 base and J by 4 bases, 9 bases remained unmatched. CDR3 nucleotide sequence: TGCGCCAGCAGCCAAGGAGTTAGCGGGGGGCCGGGAGAGACCCAGTACTTC. This translates into CASSQGVSGGPGETQYF.

This clone has only a few counts. The chain joins TRBV30 to TRBJ2-3; D unresolved. CDR3 size: 15 residues. Per the germline V gene, CDR1 is GTSNPN and CDR2 is SVGIG (reference sequence). V lost 1 base and J lost 0, with 11 bases in between. DNA of the CDR3: TGTGCCTGGAGTGAGAAGGGCCGGAGCACAGATACGCAGTATTTT. This translates into CAWSEKGRSTDTQYF.

J is TRBJ1-1 and V is TRBV20-1; D remains unclear. Germline V gene lookup returns CDR1 DFQATT and CDR2 SNEGSKA (reference sequence). V was cut by 1 base and J by 3 bases, with 3 bases left in between. The CDR3 consists of 11 residues. CDR3 in amino acids: CSARAHTEAFF. In nucleotides, the CDR3 is TGCAGTGCTAGAGCCCACACTGAAGCTTTCTTT.

This clone was seen a few times. The chain links TRBV2 to TRBJ1-2; TRBD1 matches 10 bases. V shed 6 bases and J 3 bases; nucleotides not matched to a gene: 7. The CDR3 is made up of 15 amino acids. In germline, CDR1 is SNHLY, CDR2 FYNNEI. CDR3: CASRGTGAKYYGYTF. CDR3 nucleotides: TGTGCCAGCAGGGGGACAGGGGCGAAATACTATGGCTACACCTTC. The full variable domain, completed using reference TRBV2 and TRBJ1-2, is EPEVTQTPSHQVTQMGQEVILRCVPISNHLYFYWYRQILGQKVEFLVSFYNNEISEKSEIFDDQFSVERPDGSNFTLKIRSTKLEDSAMYFCASRGTGAKYYGYTFGSGTRLTVV.

The chain couples TRBV29-1 to TRBJ1-5; the D gene is possibly TRBD1 (5 bases). Germline V gene sequence: CDR1 SQVTM, CDR2 ANQGSEA. Trimming left V 4 bases short and J 6 bases short, with 13 bases between. The CDR3 is 13 amino acids. The CDR3 sequence is CSVGGRGSQPQHF. The DNA of the CDR3 is TGCAGCGTTGGTGGTAGGGGTAGTCAGCCCCAGCATTTT.

The chain is built from TRBV19 and TRBJ1-2, with 7 bases aligning to TRBD1. Germline V gives CDR1 LNHDA, CDR2 SQIVND (reference sequence). Germline trimming cut 5 bases from V and 4 bases from J; bases unmatched to any gene: 10. There are 15 residues in the CDR3. CDR3 sequence (DNA): TGTGCCAGTAGTTCAACAGGGGCAGGGAGCTATGGCTACACCTTC. Translated: CASSSTGAGSYGYTF.

This chain links TRBV15 with TRBJ2-1, with 7 bases aligning to TRBD2. This CDR3 is built from 15 residues. CDR1 is LNHNV, CDR2 YYDKDF, per germline (reference sequence). The trim removed 0 bases at V and 2 bases at J, leaving 1 base unmatched. As DNA, the CDR3 is TGTGCCACCAGCAGAGATGCGGGGGCCTACAATGAGCAGTTCTTC. This codes for CATSRDAGAYNEQFF.

This clone was found many times. The V gene is TRBV29-1, the J gene TRBJ1-2; D perhaps matches TRBD1 (6 bases). This CDR3 region has 13 residues. V was cut by 3 bases and J by 5 bases, with 13 bases left in between. The germline V gene has CDR1 SQVTM and CDR2 ANQGSEA. The CDR3 coding sequence is TGCAGCGTTGATACAGGGACGGGATATGGCTACACCTTC. Translation gives CSVDTGTGYGYTF.

The chain is built from TRBV30 and TRBJ2-3; TRBD1 might be the D (5 bases). The CDR3 is made up of 13 amino acids. Germline assignment: CDR1 GTSNPN and CDR2 SVGIG (reference sequence). The V end was cut by 5 bases, the J end by 1 base, with 10 bases between. CDR3 sequence reads: CAWDVQGTDTQYF. CDR3 nucleotide sequence: TGTGCCTGGGACGTACAGGGCACAGATACGCAGTATTTT.

The chain is built from TRBV30 and TRBJ1-1, with D possibly TRBD1 on 5 matching bases. Germline lookup yields CDR1 GTSNPN and CDR2 SVGIG (reference sequence). Trimming shortened V by 1 base and J by 6 bases, and 15 bases separated the two germline ends. This CDR3 region has 14 residues. The CDR3 is CAWSASSRGAEAFF. The CDR3 DNA follows: TGTGCCTGGAGTGCATCCTCCAGAGGGGCTGAAGCTTTCTTT.

This clone has more than one count but fewer than ten. The chain recombines TRBV15 with TRBJ2-3; TRBD1 matches 8 bases. J lost 3 bases, V lost 0 bases, and 8 bases had no gene match. Germline CDR1 LNHNV, CDR2 YYDKDF (reference sequence). CDR3 length equals 17 residues. The CDR3 DNA follows: TGTGCCACCAGCAGAGATCGGGACAGGTTCCAGACAGATACGCAGTATTTT. This translates into CATSRDRDRFQTDTQYF.

This clone was detected a few times. V gene TRBV29-1 combines with J gene TRBJ1-1, with a weak D call TRBD1 (6 bases). The V and J ends lost 2 bases and 1 base respectively, with 8 bases between them. CDR3 size: 13 residues. Looked up from germline, CDR1 is SQVTM and CDR2 is ANQGSEA. CDR3 nucleotides: TGCAGCGTTGAATTGGGACAGAACACTGAAGCTTTCTTT. Translation gives CSVELGQNTEAFF.

This clone is medium-sized in the sample. CDR3 residues: CAWSSIREAFF. CDR3 nucleotides: TGTGCCTGGAGTTCCATCAGAGAGGCTTTCTTT. The chain employs TRBV30 and TRBJ1-1; D gene uncertain. Germline values: CDR1 GTSNPN, CDR2 SVGIG (reference sequence). Between the trimmed V and J ends, which lost 2 bases and 11 bases, there was a span of 12 bases. The CDR3 has 11 residues.